What follows are 23 T cell receptor beta chains derived from one specimen sequenced in a study of long-term antiretroviral therapy in people with HIV. The assay, immunoSEQ v3.0, was run at survey level. Clones were sequenced by immunoSEQ multiplex PCR, and TCRdb holds only the in-frame ones, with some missing. Here the sample spans some 25,000 clones, about 86% being singletons. Sequencing used unsorted PBMCs, obtained 0.7 years before starting antiretroviral therapy. The receptors here all came from a man under 40 with HIV.

This clone was detected once. DNA of the CDR3: TGTGCCAGCAGCTTAAGGGCGGGGACAGCCGAAATGCCTTTCTTT. Translation: CASSLRAGTAEMPFF. The chain joins TRBV7-8 to TRBJ1-1; 7 bases line up with TRBD1. This CDR3 spans 15 amino acids. The J segment lost 12 bases and the V segment lost 2 bases, leaving 15 bases of the junction unmatched. CDR1 and CDR2 (germline): SGHVS, FQNEAQ.

For the CDR3, the DNA is TGTGCCAGCAGTTCCCCCTTGACAGGGGGACTCTCTGGAAACACCATATATTTT. The encoded protein is CASSSPLTGGLSGNTIYF. The chain has TRBV28 and TRBJ1-3, with TRBD1 matching over 9 bases. Germline values: CDR1 MDHEN, CDR2 SYDVKM. With V trimmed by 4 bases and J by 0 bases, 10 bases remained unmatched. There are 18 residues in the CDR3.

This clone turned up a few times. The chain couples TRBV5-1 to TRBJ2-1; a weak D match, TRBD2 (7 bases). Per germline, CDR1 SGHRS and CDR2 YFSETQ. The CDR3 is 17 residues long. V gave up 0 bases and J gave up 4 bases, with 17 bases separating them. The DNA for the CDR3 is TGCGCCAGCAGCTTGGCCGAGGGGGGGAGAGGGTACAATGAGCAGTTCTTC. This sequence encodes CASSLAEGGRGYNEQFF.

The chain uses TRBV5-1 and TRBJ1-1; 11 nucleotides agree with TRBD1. The ends lost 4 bases at V and 4 bases at J; junction bases unmatched: 15. CDR1 and CDR2 from the germline V gene are SGHRS and YFSETQ. There are 18 residues in the CDR3. The CDR3 DNA reads as TGCGCCAGCAGCCGATACCGGGACAGGGGGTCGGGGGGCACTGAAGCTTTCTTT. This codes for CASSRYRDRGSGGTEAFF.

The CDR3 DNA sequence: TGTGCCAGCAGTTCGTTCACAGATACGCAGTATTTT. Its translation: CASSSFTDTQYF. The chain couples TRBV28 to TRBJ2-3; D gene ambiguous. Per germline, CDR1 MDHEN and CDR2 SYDVKM. CDR3 size: 12 residues. V gave up 4 bases and J gave up 2 bases, with 4 bases separating them.

This rearrangement joins TRBV9 to TRBJ2-5; 12 bases align to TRBD1. The germline V gene has CDR1 SGDLS and CDR2 YYNGEE. J lost 5 bases, V lost 0 bases, and 8 bases had no gene match. CDR3 length: 17 residues. The CDR3 protein is CASSVGGGQGARETQYF. CDR3 DNA: TGTGCCAGCAGCGTAGGTGGGGGACAGGGGGCGAGGGAGACCCAGTACTTC.

This clone was found a few times. The genes are TRBV6-5 and TRBJ2-2, with TRBD2 matching 7 bases. Unmatched junction bases numbered 4, after V lost 5 bases and J lost 4 bases. Germline V gives CDR1 MNHEY, CDR2 SVGAGI. This CDR3 contains 14 residues. The DNA for the CDR3 is TGTGCCAGCAGTCAGCGGGGTGCCACCGGGGAGCTGTTTTTT. It specifies CASSQRGATGELFF.

The gene calls are TRBV15 and TRBJ2-2; 7 bases map to TRBD1. CDR1 is LNHNV, CDR2 YYDKDF, per germline (reference sequence). There are 16 residues in the CDR3. The trim removed 0 bases at V and 8 bases at J, leaving 9 bases unmatched. Here the CDR3 DNA reads TGTGCCACCAGCAGAGACCCCGGGACAGCGCTTGGGGAGCTGTTTTTT. This gives the protein CATSRDPGTALGELFF.

The rearrangement joins TRBV7-8 to TRBJ2-3, with D tentatively TRBD1 (6 bases). The CDR3 spans 15 residues. The V and J ends lost 3 bases and 2 bases respectively, with 12 bases between them. Germline lookup yields CDR1 SGHVS and CDR2 FQNEAQ. CDR3 nucleotide sequence: TGTGCCAGCAGCTTGGGACAACCCTTCACAGATACGCAGTATTTT. Its protein is CASSLGQPFTDTQYF.

V is TRBV4-2 and J is TRBJ2-7; 14 positions agree with TRBD2. Trimming at V came to 3 bases and at J to 4 bases, leaving 11 bases not matched to a gene. Germline V CDR1 and CDR2: LGHNA, YNFKEQ. The length of the CDR3 is 18 residues. The CDR3 sequence is CASSQGTSGGPRGYEQYF. CDR3 sequence (DNA): TGTGCCAGCAGCCAGGGGACTAGCGGGGGCCCCAGGGGATACGAGCAGTACTTC.

In DNA form, the CDR3 reads TGTGCCAGTAGTATGCTAGGGTACGAGCAGTACTTC. This encodes CASSMLGYEQYF. This rearrangement joins TRBV19 to TRBJ2-7; D is ambiguous. Trimming left V 3 bases short and J 4 bases short, with 7 bases between. CDR3 length equals 12 residues. The germline gives CDR1 LNHDA, CDR2 SQIVND (reference sequence).

The V gene is TRBV19, the J gene TRBJ2-7; 7 bases match TRBD1. CDR3 length: 14 amino acids. Germline CDR1 and CDR2: LNHDA and SQIVND (reference sequence). V shed 3 bases, J shed 0 bases, and the junction held 2 bases outside the gene matches. The CDR3 DNA reads as TGTGCCAGTAGTATCCGGGACAGCTCCTACGAGCAGTACTTC. The encoded protein is CASSIRDSSYEQYF.

The V call is TRBV5-4, the J call TRBJ1-1; D perhaps matches TRBD1 (5 bases). Germline V gives CDR1 SGHNT, CDR2 YYREEE (reference sequence). The V end lost 3 bases, the J end lost 0 bases, and 9 bases lay between the germline ends. The CDR3 sequence is 14 residues long. In nucleotides, the CDR3 is TGTGCCAGCAGCTCCAGGGCTATGAACACTGAAGCTTTCTTT. Translating it yields CASSSRAMNTEAFF.

The chain links TRBV30 to TRBJ2-1; TRBD2 matches 7 bases. The CDR3 has 17 amino acids. CDR1 is GTSNPN, CDR2 SVGIG, per germline (reference sequence). V dropped 0 bases and J dropped 4; count of bases not matched to a gene: 12. Here the CDR3 reads CAWSVYGQTSNYNEQFF. The CDR3 coding sequence is TGTGCCTGGAGTGTGTACGGTCAGACTAGCAATTACAATGAGCAGTTCTTC.

The rearrangement uses TRBV11-2 and TRBJ2-1; 10 bases fit TRBD1. Germline lookup yields CDR1 SGHAT and CDR2 FQNNGV. V lost 5 bases, J lost 6 bases, and 7 bases stayed unmatched. This CDR3 region has 15 residues. The CDR3 protein is CASSPTTGGFNEQFF. The CDR3 nucleotides are TGTGCCAGCAGCCCAACGACAGGGGGCTTCAATGAGCAGTTCTTC.

The chain is built from TRBV7-9 and TRBJ2-1; 13 nucleotides match TRBD2. This CDR3 has 17 residues. CDR1 is SEHNR and CDR2 is FQNEAQ in the germline V gene (reference sequence). The trim removed 5 bases at V and 3 bases at J, leaving 7 bases unmatched. The CDR3 region has the DNA TGTGCCAGCAGCCAGGGGGGACTAGCGGGACACTACAATGAGCAGTTCTTC. Translated: CASSQGGLAGHYNEQFF.

The chain is built from TRBV28 and TRBJ2-4; D remains ambiguous. This CDR3 spans 16 amino acids. Trimming stripped 5 bases from V and 0 bases from J, with 14 bases between. Germline CDR1 and CDR2: MDHEN and SYDVKM. CDR3 amino acids: CASSPSDLLAKNIQYF. CDR3 nucleotide sequence: TGTGCCAGCAGTCCATCCGATCTACTAGCCAAAAACATTCAGTACTTC.

This chain links TRBV11-2 with TRBJ2-7; D ambiguous. V gave up 7 bases and J gave up 0 bases, with 16 bases separating them. CDR1 and CDR2 (germline): SGHAT, FQNNGV. The CDR3 totals 15 residues. Here the CDR3 reads CASTFSLARSYEQYF. The DNA of the CDR3 is TGTGCCAGCACCTTCTCCTTGGCGCGCTCCTACGAGCAGTACTTC.

This sequence joins TRBV7-9 and TRBJ2-2, with TRBD1 as a possible D gene (6 bases). There are 17 residues in the CDR3. V dropped 4 bases and J dropped 2 bases, with 17 bases sitting between them. Per the germline V gene, CDR1 is SEHNR and CDR2 is FQNEAQ (reference sequence). The chain's CDR3 is CASSWPLDRPNTGELFF. CDR3 DNA sequence: TGTGCCAGCAGCTGGCCACTAGACAGGCCCAACACCGGGGAGCTGTTTTTT.

CDR3 sequence (DNA): TGTGCCAGCAGCTTTGGCGCTCAACCGGGACAGGGAGGAGGTGGGCTGTTTTTT. It specifies CASSFGAQPGQGGGGLFF. The V gene is TRBV7-2, the J gene TRBJ2-2; 9 nucleotides agree with TRBD1. V dropped 3 bases and J dropped 13; count of bases not matched to a gene: 21. The CDR3 runs to 18 residues. Germline lookup yields CDR1 SGHTA and CDR2 FQGNSA. Based on the CDR3 plus reference TRBV7-2 and TRBJ2-2, the full variable domain is GAGVSQSPSNKVTEKGKDVELRCDPISGHTALYWYRQSLGQGLEFLIYFQGNSAPDKSGLPSDRFSAERTGGSVSTLTIQRTQQEDSAVYLCASSFGAQPGQGGGGLFFGEGSRLTVL.

This clone was seen only once. V usage is TRBV27 and J usage is TRBJ2-1; 9 bases are a match to TRBD2. This CDR3 spans 16 amino acids. Germline V gene data show CDR1 as MNHEY and CDR2 as SMNVEV (reference sequence). Unmatched junction bases numbered 6, after V lost 2 bases and J lost 4 bases. CDR3 in amino acids: CASSLAAGGAYNEQFF. The CDR3, as DNA: TGTGCCAGCAGTTTAGCCGCGGGAGGGGCGTACAATGAGCAGTTCTTC.

This rearrangement joins TRBV5-8 to TRBJ1-4; 12 bases align to TRBD1. This CDR3 has 16 amino acids. J gave up 8 bases and V 2 bases, and 7 bases lay outside the gene matches. From germline, CDR1 is SGHTS and CDR2 YDEGEE. This chain's CDR3 is CASSFGTGGDAEKLFF. The CDR3 bases are TGTGCCAGCAGCTTCGGGACAGGGGGCGACGCGGAAAAACTGTTTTTT.

The CDR3 DNA is TGTGCCAGCAGCCCGCAGCGACGGACAGCTAACTATGGCTACACCTTC. Translating gives CASSPQRRTANYGYTF. The chain is built from TRBV7-2 and TRBJ1-2; D may be TRBD1 (6 bases). The CDR3 totals 16 residues. The germline V gene encodes CDR1 SGHTA and CDR2 FQGNSA. Trimming cost V 5 bases and J 0 bases, with 16 bases left between them.